Sequencing of this T cell receptor (beta chain) was carried out in a study of blood T cells in healthy people across ages. A sample-barcoded 5' primer and a J-beta primer mix were used in a second PCR of roughly 6 to 12 cycles. MiXCR was run by TCRdb on the 5' RACE reads, yielding one entry per CDR3 protein. The sample carries 550,000 to 650,000 distinct CDR3 sequences, roughly a quarter recorded once. This CDR3 has 13 residues. The ends lost 3 bases at V and 10 bases at J; junction bases unmatched: 9. CDR1 SQVTM and CDR2 ANQGSEA come from the germline V gene. These data also formed part of another study, on T cells of mothers and their children.

This sequence joins TRBV29-1 and TRBJ1-1; 9 positions agree with TRBD1. The source of this sequence is a boy aged 2-9 years in good health. The material sequenced was blood. This CDR3 is CSVDETGQGSAFF. The CDR3 bases are TGCAGCGTTGACGAGACGGGACAGGGCTCAGCTTTCTTT.